The clone carrying this T cell receptor (beta chain) was found a few times. Looked up from germline, CDR1 is SNHLY and CDR2 is FYNNEI. The CDR3 consists of 10 residues. V lost 3 bases and J 10 bases, leaving 4 bases between the germline ends. This specimen belongs to a study of blood T cells in healthy people across ages. Using a J-beta primer mix together with a sample-barcoded 5' primer, a second PCR was run for about 6 to 12 cycles. MiXCR, run by TCRdb on the 5' RACE reads, gives a single entry per CDR3 protein. Among some 1.8 million distinct CDR3 sequences listed, around 40% were seen once. This rearrangement joins TRBV2 to TRBJ2-1, with D hard to call. The source of this sequence is a human donor in good health. The specimen sequenced was blood. The CDR3: CASSDVEQFF. The CDR3 region has the DNA TGTGCCAGCAGTGATGTAGAGCAGTTCTTC.